Sequencing of this T cell receptor beta chain was carried out in a study of OX40 agonist ivuxolimab in advanced cancers. From germline, CDR1 is MNHEY and CDR2 SMNVEV (reference sequence). The CDR3 length is 15 residues. J was trimmed by 5 bases and V by 3 bases; bases with no gene match: 7. Sequencing was performed with immunoSEQ multiplex PCR; in TCRdb, only in-frame clones are kept and a portion is missing. The data show about 53,000 clones, roughly 73% seen once. This chain connects TRBV27 to TRBJ2-1; 7 nucleotides align to TRBD2. The source was CD4+ or CD8+ T cells sorted from blood, collected in a trial of the OX40 agonist ivuxolimab. The receptor's source is an adult with an advanced solid tumor such as melanoma, head and neck, liver or kidney cancer. CDR3 in DNA: TGTGCCAGCAGTTTCGGGGGGAGGCCCCACAATGAGCAGTTCTTC. Translating it yields CASSFGGRPHNEQFF.